Listed here are 14 T cell receptor beta chains from one sample, sequenced in a study of cytomegalovirus exposure and HLA in healthy donors. 60 Vbeta and 13 Jbeta primers were used in PCR. Profiled with immunoSEQ multiplex PCR; TCRdb holds only in-frame clones, not every one. The table counts 130,000 or so clones; 1.5% to 1.8% lies in the top ten. Sequenced material: PBMCs. These receptors were taken from a woman aged 40 to 50 in good health and CMV-seronegative.

This chain uses TRBV5-4 with TRBJ2-7; D unclear. V dropped 6 bases and J dropped 0 bases, with 22 bases sitting between them. CDR3 length: 17 amino acids. Germline values: CDR1 SGHNT, CDR2 YYREEE (reference sequence). The chain's CDR3 is CASNQLDDGWSSYEQYF. The CDR3 DNA is TGTGCCAGCAACCAGCTTGATGACGGATGGAGCTCCTACGAGCAGTACTTC.

This sequence joins TRBV28 and TRBJ1-1, with a possible D match to TRBD1 (5 bases). CDR3 length equals 14 residues. Germline V gene sequence: CDR1 MDHEN, CDR2 SYDVKM. Trimming pared 4 bases from V and 0 bases from J, leaving 9 bases between. Here the CDR3 reads CASSSHRLNTEAFF. The CDR3 bases are TGTGCCAGCAGTTCTCACAGGTTGAACACTGAAGCTTTCTTT.

The chain uses TRBV5-1 and TRBJ1-2, with TRBD1 as a possible D gene (5 bases). The ends were cut back, 4 bases at V and 6 bases at J, with 16 bases in the middle. This CDR3 is 14 amino acids long. CDR1 and CDR2 (germline): SGHRS, YFSETQ. The CDR3, as DNA: TGCGCCAGCAGCGGCTTAATAACGGGGGATGGCTACACCTTC. Its protein is CASSGLITGDGYTF.

The chain employs TRBV5-6 and TRBJ2-4, with 8 positions matching TRBD1. Germline V gene data show CDR1 as SGHDT and CDR2 as YYEEEE. CDR3 length: 14 amino acids. The trim removed 0 bases at V and 8 bases at J, leaving 4 bases unmatched. In DNA, the CDR3 is TGTGCCAGCAGCTTGGGACAGGGGAAGGACATTCAGTACTTC. Protein: CASSLGQGKDIQYF.

V is TRBV21-1 and J is TRBJ2-3; TRBD2 is the table's D call and was not checked against the DNA. TRBV21-1 is deemed a pseudogene. This CDR3 has 20 residues. CDR3 nucleotides: TGTGCCAGCAGCATGGTTCGGGAGACTAGCGGGGGAACAGGCACAGATACGCAGTATTTT. This translates into CASSMVRETSGGTGTDTQYF.

The chain combines TRBV5-4 with TRBJ2-3; 11 bases fit TRBD1. Looked up from germline, CDR1 is SGHNT and CDR2 is YYREEE (reference sequence). Trimming at V came to 5 bases and at J to 4 bases, leaving 15 bases not matched to a gene. This CDR3 has 18 amino acids. The CDR3 sequence is CASSPAVGQGAMADTQYF. DNA for the CDR3: TGTGCCAGCAGTCCTGCAGTTGGACAGGGGGCGATGGCAGATACGCAGTATTTT.

The chain has TRBV15 and TRBJ1-1, with D possibly being TRBD1 (5 bases). Germline CDR1 reads LNHNV; CDR2 reads YYDKDF (reference sequence). Trimming removed 4 bases from V and 1 base from J, with 7 bases in between. The CDR3 has 13 amino acids. CDR3 nucleotides: TGTGCCACCAGCATACAGGAGAACACTGAAGCTTTCTTT. It is translated as CATSIQENTEAFF.

The chain combines TRBV5-1 with TRBJ2-1; 12 nucleotides align to TRBD1. Germline V lookup: CDR1 SGHRS, CDR2 YFSETQ. J lost 8 bases, V lost 4 bases, and 4 bases had no gene match. The CDR3 loop spans 14 amino acids. The CDR3 protein is CASSGTGGSDEQFF. The CDR3 DNA is TGCGCCAGCAGCGGGACAGGGGGCTCCGATGAGCAGTTCTTC.

The V and J genes are TRBV6-5 and TRBJ2-7, with 7 nucleotides matching TRBD1. Trimming at V came to 8 bases and at J to 3 bases, leaving 10 bases not matched to a gene. CDR3 size: 14 residues. The germline V gene encodes CDR1 MNHEY and CDR2 SVGAGI. CDR3 residues: CASRFPGGSYEQYF. CDR3 sequence (DNA): TGTGCCAGCCGCTTCCCAGGGGGAAGCTACGAGCAGTACTTC.

The J gene is TRBJ1-2, the V gene TRBV7-8; TRBD1 aligns across 7 bases. Germline lookup yields CDR1 SGHVS and CDR2 FQNEAQ. The V gene end was trimmed by 5 bases and the J gene end by 8 bases; junction bases not matched to a gene: 17. The CDR3 is made up of 16 amino acids. Here the CDR3 reads CASSESSTGPRGGYTF. The DNA of the CDR3 is TGTGCCAGCAGCGAGTCATCGACAGGGCCGAGAGGAGGCTACACCTTC.

V usage is TRBV11-2 and J usage is TRBJ1-3; D is unclear. Germline CDR1 reads SGHAT; CDR2 reads FQNNGV. The CDR3 covers 14 residues. The V end was cut by 2 bases, the J end by 9 bases, with 14 bases between. The CDR3 DNA reads TGTGCCAGCAGCTTATCCCCGGACCGGGGCACCATATATTTT. Amino acids: CASSLSPDRGTIYF.

About this clone itself: The junction and the germline gene differ at one end; a read error may be behind it. This chain uses TRBV7-2 with TRBJ2-2, with D perhaps TRBD2 (5 bases). The V gene's germline CDR1 is SGHTA and CDR2 FQGNSA. This CDR3 has 14 residues. CDR3 DNA: TGTGCCAGCAACTTAGCGCCTTGGTCCGGGGAGCTGCTTTTT. Its protein product is CASNLAPWSGELLF.

The chain links TRBV7-2 to TRBJ2-3, with 8 bases aligning to TRBD2. The CDR3 is 16 amino acids. After removal of 6 bases from V and 2 bases from J, the junction contained 10 bases not matched to a gene. The germline V gene encodes CDR1 SGHTA and CDR2 FQGNSA. The CDR3 here is CASRVGSGGYTDTQYF. The CDR3 bases are TGTGCCAGCAGAGTAGGGAGCGGGGGATACACAGATACGCAGTATTTT.

The chain joins TRBV6-1 to TRBJ2-7; 8 bases are a match to TRBD1. In germline, CDR1 is MNHNS, CDR2 SASEGT. This CDR3 has 13 amino acids. V was clipped by 8 bases and J by 5 bases; unmatched bases: 8. In DNA, the CDR3 is TGTGCCAGCCAGGACAGGGCCGTCAACGAGCAGTACTTC. Its protein product is CASQDRAVNEQYF.